This T cell receptor beta chain was recovered during a study of blood T cells in healthy people across ages. Looking at the study overall: Using template switching, researchers captured about one barcoded beta molecule for each two T cells. General observations from the study: Comparison with aged donors showed that long-lived donors had more naive CD4+ cells and higher diversity.

This clonotype was picked up a small number of times. The antigen is not known. Through a sample-barcoded 5' primer and a J-beta primer mix, a second PCR was run for roughly 6 to 11 cycles. TCRdb itself ran the 5' RACE reads through MiXCR, one entry per CDR3 protein. The table shows around 500,000 distinct CDR3 sequences, with 27% occurring only once. V dropped 5 bases and J dropped 4 bases, with 11 bases sitting between them. In germline, CDR1 is KGHSH, CDR2 LQKENI. CDR3 length: 13 residues. These records were also assigned to another study, of T cells of mothers and their children.

This chain links TRBV18 with TRBJ1-2, with D unclear. The TCR was taken from a boy aged 2-15 years in good health. The specimen sequenced was blood. CDR3 region: CASSDQPLYGYTF. The CDR3 bases are TGTGCCAGCTCAGATCAGCCACTCTATGGCTACACCTTC.